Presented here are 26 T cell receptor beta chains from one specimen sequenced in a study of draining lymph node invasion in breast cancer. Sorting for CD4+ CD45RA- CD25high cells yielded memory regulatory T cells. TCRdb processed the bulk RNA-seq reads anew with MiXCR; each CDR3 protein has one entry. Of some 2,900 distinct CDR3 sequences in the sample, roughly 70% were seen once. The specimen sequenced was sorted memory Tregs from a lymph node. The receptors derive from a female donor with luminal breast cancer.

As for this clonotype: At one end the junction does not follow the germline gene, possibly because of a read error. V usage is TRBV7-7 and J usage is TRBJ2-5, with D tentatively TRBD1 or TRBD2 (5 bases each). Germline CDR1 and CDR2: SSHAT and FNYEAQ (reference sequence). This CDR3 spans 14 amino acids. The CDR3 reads CASSLDGGWETQYF. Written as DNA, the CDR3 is TGTGCTAGCAGCTTAGATGGGGGATGGGAGACCCAGTACTTC.

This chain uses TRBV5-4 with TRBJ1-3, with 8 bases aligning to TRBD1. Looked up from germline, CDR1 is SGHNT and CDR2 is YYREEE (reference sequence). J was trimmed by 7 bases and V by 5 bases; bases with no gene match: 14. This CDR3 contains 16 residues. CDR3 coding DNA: TGTGCCAGCAGATCCGACAGGGGAAACTTTGGGAACACCATATATTTT. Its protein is CASRSDRGNFGNTIYF.

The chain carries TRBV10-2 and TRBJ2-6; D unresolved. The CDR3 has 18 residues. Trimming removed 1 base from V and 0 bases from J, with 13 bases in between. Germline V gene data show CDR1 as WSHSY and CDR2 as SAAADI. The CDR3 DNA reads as TGCGCCAGCAGTGAGTTCGGCAGTTCTTTCTCTGGGGCCAACGTCCTGACTTTC. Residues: CASSEFGSSFSGANVLTF.

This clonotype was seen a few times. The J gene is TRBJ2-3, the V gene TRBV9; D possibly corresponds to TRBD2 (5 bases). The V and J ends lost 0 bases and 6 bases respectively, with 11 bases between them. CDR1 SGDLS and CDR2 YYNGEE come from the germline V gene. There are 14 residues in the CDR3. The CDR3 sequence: CASSVDRGPDTQYF. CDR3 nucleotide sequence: TGTGCCAGCAGCGTAGATCGAGGGCCGGATACGCAGTATTTT.

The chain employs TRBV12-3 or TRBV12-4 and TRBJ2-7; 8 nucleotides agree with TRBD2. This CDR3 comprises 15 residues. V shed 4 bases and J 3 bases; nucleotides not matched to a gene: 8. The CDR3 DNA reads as TGTGCCAGCAGTTCGAGACCCGGGACTAGCTACGAGCAGTACTTC. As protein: CASSSRPGTSYEQYF.

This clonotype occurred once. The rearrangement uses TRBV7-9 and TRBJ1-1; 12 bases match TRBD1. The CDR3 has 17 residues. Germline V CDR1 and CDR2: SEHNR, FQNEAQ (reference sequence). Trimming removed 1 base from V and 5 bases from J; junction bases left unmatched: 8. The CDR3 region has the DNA TGTGCCAGCAGCTTAGGGCCGGGACAGGGGGCGAGTACTGAAGCTTTCTTT. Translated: CASSLGPGQGASTEAFF.

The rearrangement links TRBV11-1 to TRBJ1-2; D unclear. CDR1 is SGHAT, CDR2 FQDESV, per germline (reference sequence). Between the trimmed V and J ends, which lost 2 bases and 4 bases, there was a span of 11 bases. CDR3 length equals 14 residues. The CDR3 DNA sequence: TGTGCCAGCAGCTTATCACGAGCCCTCTATGGCTACACCTTC. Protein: CASSLSRALYGYTF.

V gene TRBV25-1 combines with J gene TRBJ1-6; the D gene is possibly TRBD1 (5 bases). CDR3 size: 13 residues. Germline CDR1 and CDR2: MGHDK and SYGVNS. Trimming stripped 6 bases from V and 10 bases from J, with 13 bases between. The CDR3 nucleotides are TGTGCCAGCAGGGCGGGGGAAAGATCACCCCTCCACTTT. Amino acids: CASRAGERSPLHF.

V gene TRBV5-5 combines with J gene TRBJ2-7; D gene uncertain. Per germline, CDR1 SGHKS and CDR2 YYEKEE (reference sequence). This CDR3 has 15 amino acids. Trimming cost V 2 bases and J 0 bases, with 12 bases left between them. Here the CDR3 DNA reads TGTGCCAGCAGCTTACAGCAATATCTCTCCTACGAGCAGTACTTC. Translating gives CASSLQQYLSYEQYF.

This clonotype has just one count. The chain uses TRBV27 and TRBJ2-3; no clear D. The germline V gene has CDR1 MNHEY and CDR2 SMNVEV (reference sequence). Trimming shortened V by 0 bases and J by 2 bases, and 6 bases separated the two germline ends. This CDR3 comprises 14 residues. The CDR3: CASSLSTATDTQYF. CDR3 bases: TGTGCCAGCAGTTTATCCACAGCCACAGATACGCAGTATTTT.

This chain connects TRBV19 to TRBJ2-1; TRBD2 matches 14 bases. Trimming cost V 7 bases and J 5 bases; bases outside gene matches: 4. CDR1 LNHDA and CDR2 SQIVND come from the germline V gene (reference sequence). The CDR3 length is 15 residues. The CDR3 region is CASKRLAGGDNEQFF. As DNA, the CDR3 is TGTGCCAGTAAACGACTAGCGGGGGGGGACAATGAGCAGTTCTTC.

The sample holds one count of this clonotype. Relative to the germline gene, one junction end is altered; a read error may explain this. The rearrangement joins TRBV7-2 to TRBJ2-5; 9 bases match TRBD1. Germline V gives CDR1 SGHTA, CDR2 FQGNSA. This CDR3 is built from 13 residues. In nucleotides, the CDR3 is TGTGCCAGCAGCCCATGGACAGGGGAGACCCAGTACTTT. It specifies CASSPWTGETQYF.

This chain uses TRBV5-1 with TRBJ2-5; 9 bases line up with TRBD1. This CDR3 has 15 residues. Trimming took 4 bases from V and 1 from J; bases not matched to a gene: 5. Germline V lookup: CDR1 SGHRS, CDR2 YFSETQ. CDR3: CASSKGTGIQETQYF. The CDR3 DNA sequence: TGCGCCAGCAGCAAAGGGACAGGGATCCAAGAGACCCAGTACTTC.

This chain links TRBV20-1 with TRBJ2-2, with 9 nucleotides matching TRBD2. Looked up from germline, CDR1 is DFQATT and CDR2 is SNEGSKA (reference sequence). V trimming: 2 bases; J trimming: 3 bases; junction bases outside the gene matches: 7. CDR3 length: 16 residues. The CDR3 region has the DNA TGCAGTGCTAGATCTATGACTAGCGGAGACACCGGGGAGCTGTTTTTT. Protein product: CSARSMTSGDTGELFF.

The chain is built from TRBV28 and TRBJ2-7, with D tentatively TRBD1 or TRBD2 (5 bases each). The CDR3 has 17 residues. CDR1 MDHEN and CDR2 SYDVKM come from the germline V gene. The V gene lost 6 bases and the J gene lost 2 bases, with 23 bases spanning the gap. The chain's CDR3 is CASSPPWGTPHAYEQYF. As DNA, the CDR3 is TGTGCCAGCAGCCCCCCGTGGGGGACCCCACACGCCTACGAGCAGTACTTC.

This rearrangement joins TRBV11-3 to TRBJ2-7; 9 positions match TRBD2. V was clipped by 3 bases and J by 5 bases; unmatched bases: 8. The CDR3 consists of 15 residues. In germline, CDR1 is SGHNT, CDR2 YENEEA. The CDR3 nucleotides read TGTGCCAGCAGCTTTTTTAGCGGGAGAAGCCACGAGCAGTACTTC. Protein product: CASSFFSGRSHEQYF.

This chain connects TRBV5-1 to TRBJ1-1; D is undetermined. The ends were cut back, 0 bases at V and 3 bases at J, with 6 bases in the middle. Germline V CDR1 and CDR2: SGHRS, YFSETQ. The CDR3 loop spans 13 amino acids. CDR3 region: CASSLVPDTEAFF. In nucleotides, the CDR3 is TGCGCCAGCAGCTTGGTGCCCGACACTGAAGCTTTCTTT.

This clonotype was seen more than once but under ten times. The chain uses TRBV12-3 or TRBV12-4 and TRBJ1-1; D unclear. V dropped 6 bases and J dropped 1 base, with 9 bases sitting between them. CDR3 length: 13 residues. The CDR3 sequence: CASRRVGNTEAFF. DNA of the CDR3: TGTGCCAGCAGGAGGGTCGGGAACACTGAAGCTTTCTTT.

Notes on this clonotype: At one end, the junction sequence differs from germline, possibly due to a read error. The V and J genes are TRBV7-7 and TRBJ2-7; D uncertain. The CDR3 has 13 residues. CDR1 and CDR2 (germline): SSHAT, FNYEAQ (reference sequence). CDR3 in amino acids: CASSLSRDYEQYF. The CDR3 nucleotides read TGTGCTAGCAGCTTGTCCCGTGACTACGAGCAGTACTTC.

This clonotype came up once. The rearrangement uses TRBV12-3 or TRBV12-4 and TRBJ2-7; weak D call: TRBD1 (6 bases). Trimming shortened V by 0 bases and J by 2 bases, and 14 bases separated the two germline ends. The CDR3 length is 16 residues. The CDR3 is CASSLAPGHPPYEQYF. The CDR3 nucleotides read TGTGCCAGCAGTTTAGCCCCGGGACATCCCCCCTACGAGCAGTACTTC.

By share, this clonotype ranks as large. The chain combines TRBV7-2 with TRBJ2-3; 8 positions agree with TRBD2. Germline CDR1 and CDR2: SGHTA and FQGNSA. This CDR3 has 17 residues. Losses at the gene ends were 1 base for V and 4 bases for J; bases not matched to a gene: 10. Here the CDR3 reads CASSLGPSGSLADTQYF. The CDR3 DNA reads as TGTGCCAGCAGCTTAGGTCCGAGCGGGAGTTTGGCAGATACGCAGTATTTT.

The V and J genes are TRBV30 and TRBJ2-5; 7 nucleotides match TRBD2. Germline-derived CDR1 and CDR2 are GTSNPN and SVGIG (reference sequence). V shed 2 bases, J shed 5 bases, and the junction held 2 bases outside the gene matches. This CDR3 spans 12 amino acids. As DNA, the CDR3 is TGTGCCTGGAGTCCCGGGGGGGAGACCCAGTACTTC. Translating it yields CAWSPGGETQYF. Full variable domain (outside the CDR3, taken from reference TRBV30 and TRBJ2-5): SQTIHQWPATLVQPVGSPLSLECTVEGTSNPNLYWYRQAAGRGLQLLFYSVGIGQISSEVPQNLSASRPQDRQFILSSKKLLLSDSGFYLCAWSPGGETQYFGPGTRLLVL.

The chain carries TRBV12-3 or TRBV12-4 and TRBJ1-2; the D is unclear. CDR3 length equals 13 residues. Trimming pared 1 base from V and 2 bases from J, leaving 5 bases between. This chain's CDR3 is CASSLVGNYGYTF. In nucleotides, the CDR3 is TGTGCCAGCAGTTTAGTGGGGAACTATGGCTACACCTTC.

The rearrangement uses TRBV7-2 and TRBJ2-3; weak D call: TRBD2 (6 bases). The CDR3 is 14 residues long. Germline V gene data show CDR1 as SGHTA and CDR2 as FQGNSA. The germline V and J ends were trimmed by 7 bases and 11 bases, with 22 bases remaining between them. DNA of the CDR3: TGTGCCAGCAACCTTCGGGGACTGGAGGTCGGGCAGTATTTT. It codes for CASNLRGLEVGQYF.

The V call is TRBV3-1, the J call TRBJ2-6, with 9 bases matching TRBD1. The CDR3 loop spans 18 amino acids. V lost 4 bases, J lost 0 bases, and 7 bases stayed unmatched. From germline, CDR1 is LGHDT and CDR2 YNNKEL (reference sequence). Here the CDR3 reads CASSRLGQGFSGANVLTF. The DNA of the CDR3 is TGTGCCAGCAGCCGCCTGGGACAGGGTTTCTCTGGGGCCAACGTCCTGACTTTC.

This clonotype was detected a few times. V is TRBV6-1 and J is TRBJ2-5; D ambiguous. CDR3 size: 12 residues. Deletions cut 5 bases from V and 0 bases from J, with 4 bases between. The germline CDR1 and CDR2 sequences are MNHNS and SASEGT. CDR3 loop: CASSSYQETQYF. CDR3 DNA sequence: TGTGCCAGCAGTAGTTACCAAGAGACCCAGTACTTC.